This entry features one T cell receptor beta chain sequence. This record comes from a study of T cell responses to AZD1222 COVID-19 vaccine. Measured with immunoSEQ multiplex PCR; TCRdb has only the in-frame clones, and not every one. The sample includes about 130,000 clones, roughly 90% of them seen just once. Germline CDR1 reads SEHNR; CDR2 reads FQNEAQ (reference sequence). Trimming pared 1 base from V and 3 bases from J, leaving 10 bases between. CDR3 length: 15 amino acids. The sample here was peripheral blood, taken 28 days after the second AZD1222 dose. This sequence was found in an adult who received the AZD1222 COVID-19 vaccine. The chain employs TRBV7-9 and TRBJ1-5; D uncertain. DNA of the CDR3: TGTGCCAGCAGCTTAGGACGCCAATCCAATCAGCCCCAGCATTTT. Its translation is CASSLGRQSNQPQHF.